What follows is one T cell receptor beta chain and its context. The sample is drawn from a study of blood T cell repertoires in COVID-19. Study-wide context: Researchers got acute and convalescent COVID-19 samples from the United States, Italy and Spain. From T cells, B-cell-depleted T cells, or PBMCs came the material, which was cDNA or gDNA.

Trimming took 8 bases from V and 3 from J, leaving 11 bases between them. Germline V gene lookup returns CDR1 SEHNR and CDR2 FQNEAQ (reference sequence). The length of the CDR3 is 12 residues. Participants reported their clinical history, and cohort assignment relied on those reports. How the authors handled the data: Counts of nucleated cells, estimated from reference gene primer amplification, were obtained. Assay: immunoSEQ multiplex PCR; the TCRdb copy retains only in-frame clones and omits some. That table furnishes V, J and clone size, whereas the DNA furnished D and trimming. Of around 250,000 clones detected, 65% to 90% appear once; the ten largest clones hold approximately 9%.

This TCR was recovered from a woman in her 50s with acute COVID-19. Input material: PBMCs or T cells enriched from blood (not recorded which). The chain couples TRBV7-9 to TRBJ2-7, with D perhaps TRBD1 (6 bases). CDR3 residues: CASGTTFYEQYF. The CDR3 DNA follows: TGTGCCAGCGGGACAACCTTCTACGAGCAGTACTTC.